Below are 32 T cell receptor beta chains sequenced from a single sample in a study of shared clonotypes between healthy human individuals (dated by TCRdb to the early 2020s). Libraries came from the immunoSEQ multiplex PCR assay. TCRdb stores this immuneACCESS table with in-frame sequences only. Part of the clones is absent; in the studies checked, under half of the shortfall reflects unresolved V genes, and no reason is known for the rest. The sample table holds about 460,000 clones, of which 75% to 80% were seen once. The ten largest clones take up about 12% of the sample. The sample consisted of PBMCs. The receptors come from a woman aged 40 to 55 in good health. Some clones in this sample may be carry-over from other donors' samples.

The V and J genes are TRBV10-3 and TRBJ2-3; TRBD2 matches at 13 bases. Germline V CDR1 and CDR2: ENHRY, SYGVKD. V was pared by 7 bases and J by 6 bases, with 10 bases of the junction left unmatched. The CDR3 loop spans 16 amino acids. The CDR3 reads CAINPTSGRLVDTQYF. CDR3 nucleotide sequence: TGTGCCATCAACCCGACTAGCGGGAGGTTAGTGGATACGCAGTATTTT.

V is TRBV18 and J is TRBJ2-7; weak D call: TRBD2 (6 bases). CDR3 length equals 15 residues. The germline V gene has CDR1 KGHSH and CDR2 LQKENI. V lost 2 bases, J lost 3 bases, and 14 bases lay in between. The DNA of the CDR3 is TGTGCCAGCTCACCAATCGGGGGAGGAAGCTACGAGCAGTACTTC. This sequence encodes CASSPIGGGSYEQYF.

Notes on this clone: The same CDR3 also results from other DNA sequences found in this sample. The chain links TRBV28 to TRBJ2-6; D could derive from TRBD1 or TRBD2 (5 bases each). Germline-derived CDR1 and CDR2 are MDHEN and SYDVKM. Trimming removed 5 bases at V and 1 base at J, with 21 bases between. The length of the CDR3 is 19 residues. The DNA of the CDR3 is TGTGCCAGCAGTCCCCGGGACCCAGGGAGAGTTTCTGGGGCCAACGTCCTGACTTTC. Translating it yields CASSPRDPGRVSGANVLTF.

This clone was observed once. The chain has TRBV29-1 and TRBJ2-5; 10 bases agree with TRBD1. The CDR3 has 15 amino acids. V gave up 1 base and J gave up 0 bases; unmatched junction bases: 2. Germline V CDR1 and CDR2: SQVTM, ANQGSEA. CDR3 region: CSVEGDRGYQETQYF. CDR3 DNA sequence: TGCAGCGTTGAAGGGGACAGGGGCTACCAAGAGACCCAGTACTTC.

The chain uses TRBV28 and TRBJ2-1; 7 nucleotides align to TRBD1. The CDR3 sequence is 14 residues long. V shed 6 bases and J 6 bases; nucleotides not matched to a gene: 8. Germline values: CDR1 MDHEN, CDR2 SYDVKM. The CDR3 here is CASRGQGDVNEQFF. The CDR3 DNA is TGTGCCAGCAGAGGTCAGGGGGATGTCAATGAGCAGTTCTTC.

A few counts support this clone. V usage is TRBV2 and J usage is TRBJ1-1, with unresolved D. Looked up from germline, CDR1 is SNHLY and CDR2 is FYNNEI. The CDR3 has 13 residues. V was pared by 6 bases and J by 0 bases, with 8 bases between. CDR3 loop: CASRSNMNTEAFF. The CDR3 DNA sequence: TGTGCCAGCAGGTCGAACATGAACACTGAAGCTTTCTTT. Together with reference TRBV2 and TRBJ1-1, the CDR3 gives the full variable domain: EPEVTQTPSHQVTQMGQEVILRCVPISNHLYFYWYRQILGQKVEFLVSFYNNEISEKSEIFDDQFSVERPDGSNFTLKIRSTKLEDSAMYFCASRSNMNTEAFFGQGTRLTVV.

CDR3 in DNA: TGTGCCATCACCGCGGACAGGAACACTGAAGCTTTCTTT. Its translation: CAITADRNTEAFF. V and J are TRBV10-3 and TRBJ1-1, with a tentative D call TRBD1 (6 bases). CDR1 is ENHRY, CDR2 SYGVKD, per germline. V lost 7 bases and J lost 1, with 10 bases in between. The CDR3 sequence is 13 residues long.

The gene calls are TRBV27 and TRBJ2-7, with 7 bases aligning to TRBD2. CDR1 MNHEY and CDR2 SMNVEV come from the germline V gene (reference sequence). V shed 3 bases and J 2 bases; nucleotides not matched to a gene: 19. CDR3 length: 19 amino acids. The CDR3 region is CASSLSGLLANTIPYEQYF. CDR3 nucleotides: TGTGCCAGCAGTTTGAGCGGACTACTAGCGAACACGATACCCTACGAGCAGTACTTC.

About this clone itself: With a much larger clone just one base away, this may be a read error. The chain has TRBV18 and TRBJ2-2; D ambiguous. The CDR3 extends over 16 amino acids. V lost 0 bases and J lost 5, with 13 bases in between. CDR1 and CDR2 from the germline V gene are KGHSH and LQKENI. In nucleotides, the CDR3 is TGTGCCAGCTCACCACCGGGGATGAAAGGGACCGGGGAGCTGTTTTTT. Translation gives CASSPPGMKGTGELFF.

The chain has TRBV9 and TRBJ2-5; TRBD1 or TRBD2 may be the D gene (5 bases each). Trimming took off 2 bases at V and 2 bases at J, with 10 bases between the two ends. The CDR3 runs 14 residues. Germline-derived CDR1 and CDR2 are SGDLS and YYNGEE. The CDR3 nucleotides read TGTGCCAGCAGCGTGGGGGTTCAGCAAGAGACCCAGTACTTC. Translating it yields CASSVGVQQETQYF.

V gene TRBV29-1 combines with J gene TRBJ2-5; maybe TRBD2 (6 bases). This CDR3 comprises 13 residues. Trimming took 5 bases from V and 1 from J, leaving 11 bases between them. Germline-derived CDR1 and CDR2 are SQVTM and ANQGSEA. CDR3 loop: CSVPRERQETQYF. Here the CDR3 DNA reads TGCAGCGTTCCCCGGGAGCGCCAAGAGACCCAGTACTTC.

V gene TRBV10-3 combines with J gene TRBJ2-3; the D is unclear. CDR3 length: 11 residues. Trimming left V 3 bases short and J 4 bases short, with 2 bases between. Germline V gene lookup returns CDR1 ENHRY and CDR2 SYGVKD. The DNA for the CDR3 is TGTGCCATCAGTGAATCAGATACGCAGTATTTT. Translation gives CAISESDTQYF.

The J gene is TRBJ2-2, the V gene TRBV28; no clear D gene. Trimming cost V 1 base and J 7 bases, with 10 bases left between them. The germline V gene encodes CDR1 MDHEN and CDR2 SYDVKM. The CDR3 runs 14 residues. The CDR3 sequence is CASSLLVRDGELFF. DNA for the CDR3: TGTGCCAGCAGTTTATTAGTAAGAGACGGGGAGCTGTTTTTT.

V usage is TRBV6-1 and J usage is TRBJ2-7; 9 bases agree with TRBD2. Germline V CDR1 and CDR2: MNHNS, SASEGT. The CDR3 sequence is 15 residues long. The junction had 9 bases not matched to a gene; V was cut back by 6 bases and J by 3 bases. The CDR3 here is CASSELTSGLYEQYF. The CDR3 DNA is TGTGCCAGCAGCGAGCTGACTAGCGGACTCTACGAGCAGTACTTC.

About this clone itself: A much larger clone lies a single base off, so this may be a read error. The same CDR3 is also encoded by other DNA sequences in this sample. V gene TRBV7-8 combines with J gene TRBJ1-2; TRBD1 matches 9 bases. The V gene's germline CDR1 is SGHVS and CDR2 FQNEAQ. The CDR3 runs to 14 residues. The CDR3 DNA follows: TGCGCCAGCAGCCCGGACAGGGGAGGCTATGGCTACACCTTC. Translating gives CASSPDRGGYGYTF.

The rearrangement uses TRBV28 and TRBJ2-1; no reliable D call. The V and J ends lost 2 bases and 11 bases respectively, with 10 bases between them. Germline V lookup: CDR1 MDHEN, CDR2 SYDVKM. This CDR3 region has 12 residues. The CDR3 nucleotides read TGTGCCAGCAGTTTAAACACCCGAAAGCAGTTCTTC. It specifies CASSLNTRKQFF.

About this clone itself: A much larger clonotype is one base distant, so this may be a read error. This chain links TRBV4-3 with TRBJ2-2, with 16 bases fitting TRBD2. The CDR3 sequence is 19 residues long. Per germline, CDR1 LGHNA and CDR2 YSLEER. Written as DNA, the CDR3 is TGCGCCAGCAGCCAGGCCGGGACTAGCGGGGGGGCAAACACCGGGAAGCTGTTTTTT. Protein sequence: CASSQAGTSGGANTGKLFF.

This clone showed up just once. One base away lies a much larger clone, so this may be a sequencing read error. The chain links TRBV29-1 to TRBJ2-3; a weak D match, TRBD1 (6 bases). CDR1 and CDR2 from the germline V gene are SQVTM and ANQGSEA. The CDR3 extends over 13 amino acids. The CDR3 spells CSATGTNTDTRYF. CDR3 in DNA: TGCAGCGCCACCGGGACAAACACAGATACGCGGTATTTT.

A remark on this clone: This likely reflects a read error, since a far larger clone is one base away. The CDR3 region has the DNA TGTGCCAGCAGTTTACGGTTCGACAGATTCACTGGAGCTTTCTTT. Its protein product is CASSLRFDRFTGAFF. The chain links TRBV28 to TRBJ1-1; possible D gene TRBD1, 5 bases. There are 15 residues in the CDR3. Germline-derived CDR1 and CDR2 are MDHEN and SYDVKM.

V gene TRBV5-1 combines with J gene TRBJ2-1; 9 bases line up with TRBD1. J lost 3 bases, V lost 5 bases, and 12 bases had no gene match. The CDR3 spans 17 residues. In germline, CDR1 is SGHRS, CDR2 YFSETQ. The CDR3 loop reads CASRPDRGRAIYNEQFF. The CDR3, as DNA: TGCGCCAGCAGGCCGGACAGGGGTAGAGCTATCTACAATGAGCAGTTCTTC.

This chain links TRBV21-1 with TRBJ2-7. TRBV21-1 is marked as a pseudogene. The CDR3 is 17 amino acids. The CDR3 is CASSKGRWQTHFHEQYF. The CDR3 coding sequence is TGTGCCAGCAGCAAAGGTAGGTGGCAGACCCACTTCCACGAGCAGTACTTC.

As concerns this clone: The limits of the CDR3 on the DNA are not certain, so only TCRdb's listed CDR3 is given. This chain uses TRBV6-5 with TRBJ2-4. The CDR3 length is 13 residues, termini included. CDR1 and CDR2 (germline): MNHEY, SVGAGI. The CDR3: CASSSSGRGIQYF.

The sample holds a few counts of this clone. The chain recombines TRBV6-6 with TRBJ2-1; 11 nucleotides match TRBD2. The CDR3 runs 14 residues. Germline trimming cut 8 bases from V and 5 bases from J; bases unmatched to any gene: 5. Looked up from germline, CDR1 is MNHNY and CDR2 is SVGAGI (reference sequence). This chain's CDR3 is CASVGTSGNNEQFF. In nucleotides, the CDR3 is TGTGCCAGCGTGGGGACTAGCGGAAACAATGAGCAGTTCTTC.

The V and J genes are TRBV5-1 and TRBJ1-4; D gene uncertain. The germline V gene encodes CDR1 SGHRS and CDR2 YFSETQ. The CDR3 sequence is 14 residues long. Trimming shortened V by 0 bases and J by 5 bases, and 8 bases separated the two germline ends. CDR3 residues: CASSLGTANEKLFF. The CDR3 DNA reads TGCGCCAGCAGCTTGGGTACAGCGAATGAAAAACTGTTTTTT.

The rearrangement joins TRBV5-4 to TRBJ2-2; 11 bases agree with TRBD2. V dropped 3 bases and J dropped 5; count of bases not matched to a gene: 15. Germline CDR1 and CDR2: SGHNT and YYREEE (reference sequence). This CDR3 region has 19 residues. The CDR3 DNA is TGTGCCAGCAGCTCCCTTAGCGGGAGGGCCGGGGTAGTAACCGGGGAGCTGTTTTTT. Translation gives CASSSLSGRAGVVTGELFF.

The J gene is TRBJ2-1, the V gene TRBV25-1; TRBD2 agrees at 13 bases. The CDR3 covers 14 residues. From germline, CDR1 is MGHDK and CDR2 SYGVNS. The V gene end was trimmed by 8 bases and the J gene end by 7 bases; junction bases not matched to a gene: 5. The CDR3 sequence: CASGLAGVRNEQFF. The CDR3 nucleotides are TGTGCCAGCGGACTAGCGGGAGTGCGAAATGAGCAGTTCTTC.

The V gene is TRBV18, the J gene TRBJ2-7; 7 bases agree with TRBD2. The CDR3 covers 16 residues. Germline V gene lookup returns CDR1 KGHSH and CDR2 LQKENI. Trimming cost V 3 bases and J 4 bases; bases outside gene matches: 12. The CDR3 protein is CASSPREGWQPYEQYF. CDR3 coding DNA: TGTGCCAGCTCACCTAGGGAGGGTTGGCAACCTTACGAGCAGTACTTC.

The count of this clone is one. The same CDR3 is also encoded by other DNA sequences in this sample. V is TRBV30 and J is TRBJ2-7, with D possibly matching TRBD2 (6 bases). Germline V gives CDR1 GTSNPN, CDR2 SVGIG (reference sequence). The CDR3 is 11 residues long. Trimming stripped 0 bases from V and 7 bases from J, with 7 bases between. The CDR3 region is CAWSVGGEQYF. DNA of the CDR3: TGTGCCTGGAGTGTAGGAGGGGAGCAGTACTTC.

As regards this clone: A clone one base away is much larger, so this may be a read error. The chain employs TRBV7-1 and TRBJ1-5; 7 nucleotides align to TRBD1. TRBV7-1 is known as an ORF, though its function is uncertain. This CDR3 has 15 amino acids. The CDR3 DNA sequence: TGTGCCGGCAGCTTAGACGGACAGGCCAATCAGCCCCAGCATTTT. This codes for CAGSLDGQANQPQHF.

V gene TRBV28 combines with J gene TRBJ1-1, with unresolved D. V gave up 5 bases and J gave up 1 base, with 14 bases separating them. The germline CDR1 and CDR2 sequences are MDHEN and SYDVKM. The CDR3 has 15 amino acids. The DNA for the CDR3 is TGTGCCAGCAGTGAACTACAGATAGGGAACACTGAAGCTTTCTTT. Translating gives CASSELQIGNTEAFF.

The chain is built from TRBV18 and TRBJ1-1, with TRBD1 as a possible D gene (5 bases). Germline assignment: CDR1 KGHSH and CDR2 LQKENI. The CDR3 contains 15 residues. Deletions cut 3 bases from V and 1 base from J, with 12 bases between. The CDR3 nucleotides are TGTGCCAGCTCACCCCAGGGCCTTGGGAACACTGAAGCTTTCTTT. It encodes CASSPQGLGNTEAFF.

This clone has just one count. This chain uses TRBV27 with TRBJ2-7; D call uncertain. The CDR3 contains 15 residues. Germline V gene lookup returns CDR1 MNHEY and CDR2 SMNVEV (reference sequence). The ends were cut back, 3 bases at V and 2 bases at J, with 14 bases in the middle. The CDR3 loop is CASSFGQSATYEQYF. CDR3 bases: TGTGCCAGCAGTTTTGGTCAGAGCGCAACCTACGAGCAGTACTTC.